This T cell receptor (beta chain) was sequenced during a study of blood T cell repertoires in COVID-19. Germline V CDR1 and CDR2: KGHSH, LQKENI. The V and J ends lost 0 bases and 5 bases respectively, with 13 bases between them. The CDR3 totals 15 residues. Clones were read by immunoSEQ multiplex PCR, and TCRdb kept only the in-frame ones, dropping some. The table lists more than 200,000 clones, around 88% of them singletons. This receptor was taken from a man older than 75 with acute or convalescent COVID-19. Sequenced: peripheral blood. The rearrangement links TRBV18 to TRBJ1-1; D uncertain. The CDR3 here is CASSPPVGESTEAFF. CDR3 nucleotides: TGTGCCAGCTCACCACCGGTTGGGGAGTCTACTGAAGCTTTCTTT. Based on the CDR3 plus reference TRBV18 and TRBJ1-1, the full variable domain is NAGVMQNPRHLVRRRGQEARLRCSPMKGHSHVYWYRQLPEEGLKFMVYLQKENIIDESGMPKERFSAEFPKEGPSILRIQQVVRGDSAAYFCASSPPVGESTEAFFGQGTRLTVV.